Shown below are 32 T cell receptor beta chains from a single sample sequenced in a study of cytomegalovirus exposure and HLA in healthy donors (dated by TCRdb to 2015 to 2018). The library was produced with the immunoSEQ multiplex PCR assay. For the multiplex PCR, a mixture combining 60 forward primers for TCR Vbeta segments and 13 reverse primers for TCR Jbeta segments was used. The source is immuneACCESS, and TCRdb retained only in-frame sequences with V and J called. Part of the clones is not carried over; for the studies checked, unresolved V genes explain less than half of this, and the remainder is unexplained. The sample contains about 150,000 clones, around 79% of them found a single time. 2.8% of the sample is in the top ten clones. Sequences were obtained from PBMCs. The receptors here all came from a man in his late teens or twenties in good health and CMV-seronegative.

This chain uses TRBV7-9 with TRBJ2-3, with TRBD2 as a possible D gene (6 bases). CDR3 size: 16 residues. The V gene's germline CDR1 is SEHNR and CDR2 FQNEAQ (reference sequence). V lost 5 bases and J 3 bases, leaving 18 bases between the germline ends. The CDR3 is CASSPGTFQGTDTQYF. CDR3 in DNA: TGTGCCAGCAGCCCGGGGACTTTCCAAGGGACAGATACGCAGTATTTT. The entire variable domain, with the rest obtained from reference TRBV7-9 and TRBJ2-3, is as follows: DTGVSQNPRHKITKRGQNVTFRCDPISEHNRLYWYRQTLGQGPEFLTYFQNEAQLEKSRLLSDRFSAERPKGSFSTLEIQRTEQGDSAMYLCASSPGTFQGTDTQYFGPGTRLTVL.

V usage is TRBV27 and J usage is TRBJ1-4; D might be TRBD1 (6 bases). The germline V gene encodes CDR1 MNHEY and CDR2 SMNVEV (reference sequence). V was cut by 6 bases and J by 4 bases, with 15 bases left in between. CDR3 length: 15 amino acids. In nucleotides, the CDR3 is TGTGCCAGCAGCCGTACAGGGCCTTTTAATGAAAAACTGTTTTTT. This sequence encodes CASSRTGPFNEKLFF.

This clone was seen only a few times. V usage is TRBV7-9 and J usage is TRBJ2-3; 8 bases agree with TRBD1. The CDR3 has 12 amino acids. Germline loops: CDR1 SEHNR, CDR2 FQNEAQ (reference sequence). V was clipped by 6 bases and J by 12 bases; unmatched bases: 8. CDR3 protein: CASRPGGRPQYF. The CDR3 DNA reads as TGTGCCAGCAGACCAGGGGGCCGGCCTCAGTATTTT.

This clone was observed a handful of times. CDR3 residues: CASNPDWLNEAFF. In DNA form, the CDR3 reads TGTGCCAGCAATCCCGACTGGCTTAATGAAGCTTTCTTT. The chain joins TRBV5-8 to TRBJ1-1; no firm D call. Germline V gives CDR1 SGHTS, CDR2 YDEGEE. The CDR3 consists of 13 residues. The V end was cut by 6 bases, the J end by 7 bases, with 16 bases between.

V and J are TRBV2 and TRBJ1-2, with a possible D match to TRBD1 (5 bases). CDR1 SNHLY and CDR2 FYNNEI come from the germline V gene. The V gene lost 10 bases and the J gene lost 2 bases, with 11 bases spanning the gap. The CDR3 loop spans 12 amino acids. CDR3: CAMVTANYGYTF. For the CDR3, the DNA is TGTGCCATGGTGACAGCCAACTATGGCTACACCTTC.

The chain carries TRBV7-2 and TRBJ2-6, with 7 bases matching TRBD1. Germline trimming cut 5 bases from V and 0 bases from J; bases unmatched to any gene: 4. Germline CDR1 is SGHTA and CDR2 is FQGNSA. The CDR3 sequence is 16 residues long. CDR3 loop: CASSRSGGSGANVLTF. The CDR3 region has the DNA TGTGCCAGCAGCCGGTCAGGGGGCTCTGGGGCCAACGTCCTGACTTTC.

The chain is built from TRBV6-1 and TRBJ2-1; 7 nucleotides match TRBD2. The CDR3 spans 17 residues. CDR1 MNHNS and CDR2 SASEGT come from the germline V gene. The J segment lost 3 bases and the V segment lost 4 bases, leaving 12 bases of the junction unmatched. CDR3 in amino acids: CASSGGEGKTFYNEQFF. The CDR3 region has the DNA TGTGCCAGCAGTGGGGGGGAGGGCAAAACCTTCTACAATGAGCAGTTCTTC.

CDR3 in amino acids: CASSEYEGRGRDTQYF. The CDR3 bases are TGTGCCAGCAGTGAATACGAGGGGCGGGGGAGGGATACGCAGTATTTT. The chain has TRBV25-1 and TRBJ2-3, with TRBD2 matching over 7 bases. There are 16 residues in the CDR3. CDR1 and CDR2 (germline): MGHDK, SYGVNS. V shed 0 bases, J shed 6 bases, and the junction held 9 bases outside the gene matches.

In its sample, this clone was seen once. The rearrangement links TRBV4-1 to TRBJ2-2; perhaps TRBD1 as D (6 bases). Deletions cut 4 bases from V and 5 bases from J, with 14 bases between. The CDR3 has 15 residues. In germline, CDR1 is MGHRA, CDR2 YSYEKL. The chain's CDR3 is CASSRDTGRTGELFF. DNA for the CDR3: TGCGCCAGCAGCCGGGACACCGGTCGGACCGGGGAGCTGTTTTTT.

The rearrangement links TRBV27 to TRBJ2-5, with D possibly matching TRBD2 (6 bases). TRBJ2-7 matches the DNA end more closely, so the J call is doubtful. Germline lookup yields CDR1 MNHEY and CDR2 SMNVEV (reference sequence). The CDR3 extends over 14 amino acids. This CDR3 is CASSLEGPGYEQYF. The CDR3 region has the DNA TGTGCCAGCAGTTTGGAGGGACCGGGCTACGAGCAGTACTTC.

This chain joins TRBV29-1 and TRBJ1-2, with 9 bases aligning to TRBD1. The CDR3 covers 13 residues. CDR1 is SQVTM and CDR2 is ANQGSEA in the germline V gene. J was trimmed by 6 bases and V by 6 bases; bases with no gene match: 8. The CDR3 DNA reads TGCAGCGTGGGGACAGGGCACCGTGATGGCTACACCTTC. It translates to CSVGTGHRDGYTF.

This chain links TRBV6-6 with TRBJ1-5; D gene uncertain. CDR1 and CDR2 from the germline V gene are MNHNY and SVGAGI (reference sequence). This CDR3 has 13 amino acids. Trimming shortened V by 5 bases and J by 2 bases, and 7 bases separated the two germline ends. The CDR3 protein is CASSTGGNQPQHF. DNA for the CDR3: TGTGCCAGCAGTACCGGGGGCAATCAGCCCCAGCATTTT.

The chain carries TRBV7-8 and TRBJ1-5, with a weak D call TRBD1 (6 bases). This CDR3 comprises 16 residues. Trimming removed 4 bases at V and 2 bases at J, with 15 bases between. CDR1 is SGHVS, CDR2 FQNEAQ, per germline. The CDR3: CASSWAGGRRNQPQHF. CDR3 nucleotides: TGTGCCAGCAGCTGGGCGGGGGGCAGACGCAATCAGCCCCAGCATTTT.

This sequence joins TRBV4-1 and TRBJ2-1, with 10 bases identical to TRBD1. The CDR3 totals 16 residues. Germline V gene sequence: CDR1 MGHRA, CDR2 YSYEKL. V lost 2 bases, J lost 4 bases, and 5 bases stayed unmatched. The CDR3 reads CASSQQDRGGYNEQFF. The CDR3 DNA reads TGCGCCAGCAGCCAACAGGACAGGGGGGGGTACAATGAGCAGTTCTTC.

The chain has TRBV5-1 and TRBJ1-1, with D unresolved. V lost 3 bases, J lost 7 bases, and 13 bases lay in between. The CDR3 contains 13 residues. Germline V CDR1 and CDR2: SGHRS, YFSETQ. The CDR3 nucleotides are TGCGCCAGCAGCTGGGGAGGTGACAATGAAGCTTTCTTT. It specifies CASSWGGDNEAFF. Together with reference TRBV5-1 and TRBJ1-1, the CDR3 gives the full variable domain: KAGVTQTPRYLIKTRGQQVTLSCSPISGHRSVSWYQQTPGQGLQFLFEYFSETQRNKGNFPGRFSGRQFSNSRSEMNVSTLELGDSALYLCASSWGGDNEAFFGQGTRLTVV.

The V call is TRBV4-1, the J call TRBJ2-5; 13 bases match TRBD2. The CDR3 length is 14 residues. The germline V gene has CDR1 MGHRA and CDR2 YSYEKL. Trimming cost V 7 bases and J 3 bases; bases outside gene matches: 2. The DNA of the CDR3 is TGCGCCAGCATGGGACTAGCGGGGAAAGAGACCCAGTACTTC. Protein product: CASMGLAGKETQYF.

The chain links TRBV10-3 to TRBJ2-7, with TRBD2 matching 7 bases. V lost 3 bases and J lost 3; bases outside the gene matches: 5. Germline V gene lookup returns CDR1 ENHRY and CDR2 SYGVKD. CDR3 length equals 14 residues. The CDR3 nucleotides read TGTGCCATCAGTGACTTTGGGGAGGGCTACGAGCAGTACTTC. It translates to CAISDFGEGYEQYF.

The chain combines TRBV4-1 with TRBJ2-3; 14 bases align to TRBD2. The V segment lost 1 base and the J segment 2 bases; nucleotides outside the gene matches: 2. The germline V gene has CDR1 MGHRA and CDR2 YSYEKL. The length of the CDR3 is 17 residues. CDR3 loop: CASSQGLAGGPTDTQYF. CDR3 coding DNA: TGCGCCAGCAGCCAAGGACTAGCGGGGGGGCCCACAGATACGCAGTATTTT.

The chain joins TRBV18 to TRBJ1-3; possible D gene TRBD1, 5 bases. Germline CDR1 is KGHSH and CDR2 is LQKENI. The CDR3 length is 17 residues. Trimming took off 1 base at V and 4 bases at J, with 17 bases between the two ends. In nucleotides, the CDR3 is TGTGCCAGCTCACCACGAGGCGGAGGGGCTTCGGGAAACACCATATATTTT. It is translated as CASSPRGGGASGNTIYF.

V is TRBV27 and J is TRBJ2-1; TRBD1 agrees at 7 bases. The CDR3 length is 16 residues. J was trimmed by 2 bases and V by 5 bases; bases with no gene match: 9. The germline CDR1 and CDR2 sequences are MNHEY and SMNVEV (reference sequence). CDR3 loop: CASSPTPGGPYNEQFF. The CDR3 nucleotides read TGTGCCAGCAGTCCCACCCCAGGGGGACCCTACAATGAGCAGTTCTTC.

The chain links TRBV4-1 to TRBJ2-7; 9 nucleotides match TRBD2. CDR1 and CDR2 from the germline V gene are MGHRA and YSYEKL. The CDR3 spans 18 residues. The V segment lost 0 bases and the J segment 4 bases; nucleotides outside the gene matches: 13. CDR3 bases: TGCGCCAGCAGCCAAGAAGGCCTAGCGGGGTGGGAGGAGTACGAGCAGTACGTC. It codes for CASSQEGLAGWEEYEQYV.

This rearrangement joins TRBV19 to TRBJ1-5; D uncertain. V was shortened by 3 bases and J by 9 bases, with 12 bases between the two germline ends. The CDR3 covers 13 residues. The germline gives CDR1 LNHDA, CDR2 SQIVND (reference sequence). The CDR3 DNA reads TGTGCCAGTAGTATCGCGGCCGTAGGGCCCCAGCATTTT. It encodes CASSIAAVGPQHF.

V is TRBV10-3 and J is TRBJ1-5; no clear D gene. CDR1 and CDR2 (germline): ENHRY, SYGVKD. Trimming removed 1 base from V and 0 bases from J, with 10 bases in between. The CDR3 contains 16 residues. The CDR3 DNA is TGTGCCATCAGTGAGTTTCAGGTCGATAGCAATCAGCCCCAGCATTTT. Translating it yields CAISEFQVDSNQPQHF.

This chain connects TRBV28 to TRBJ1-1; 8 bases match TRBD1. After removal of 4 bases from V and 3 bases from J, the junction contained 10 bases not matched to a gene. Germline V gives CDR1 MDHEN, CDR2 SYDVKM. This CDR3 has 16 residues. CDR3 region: CASSSYRGRGDTEAFF. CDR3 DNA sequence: TGTGCCAGCAGTTCTTACAGGGGGAGGGGAGACACTGAAGCTTTCTTT.

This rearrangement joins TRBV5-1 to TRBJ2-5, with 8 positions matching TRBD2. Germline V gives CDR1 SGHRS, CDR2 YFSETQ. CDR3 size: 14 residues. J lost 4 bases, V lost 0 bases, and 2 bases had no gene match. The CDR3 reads CASSLERGGETQYF. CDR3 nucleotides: TGCGCCAGCAGCTTGGAACGGGGGGGAGAGACCCAGTACTTC.

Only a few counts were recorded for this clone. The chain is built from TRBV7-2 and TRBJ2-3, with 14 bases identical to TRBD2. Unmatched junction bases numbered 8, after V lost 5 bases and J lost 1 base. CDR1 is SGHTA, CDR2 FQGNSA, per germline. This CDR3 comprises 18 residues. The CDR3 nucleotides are TGTGCCAGCAGCGCAGGACTAGCGGGGGGTTGGGGCACAGATACGCAGTATTTT. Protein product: CASSAGLAGGWGTDTQYF.

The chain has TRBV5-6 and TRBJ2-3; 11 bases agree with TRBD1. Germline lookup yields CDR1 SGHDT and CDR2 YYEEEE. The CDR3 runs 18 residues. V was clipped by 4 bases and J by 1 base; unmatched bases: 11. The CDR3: CASSNRPRGQGGTDTQYF. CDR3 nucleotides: TGTGCCAGCAGCAACCGCCCGCGGGGACAGGGGGGCACAGATACGCAGTATTTT.

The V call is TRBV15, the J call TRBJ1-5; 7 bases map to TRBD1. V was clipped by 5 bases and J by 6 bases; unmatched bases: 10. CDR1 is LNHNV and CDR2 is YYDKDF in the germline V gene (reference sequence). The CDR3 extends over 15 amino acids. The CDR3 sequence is CATSPRGSGSQPQHF. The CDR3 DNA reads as TGTGCCACCAGCCCCAGGGGGTCAGGGAGTCAGCCCCAGCATTTT.

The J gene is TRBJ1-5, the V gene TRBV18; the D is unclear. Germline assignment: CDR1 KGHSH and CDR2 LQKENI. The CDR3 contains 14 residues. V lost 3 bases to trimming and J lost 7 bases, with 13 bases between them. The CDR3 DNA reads TGTGCCAGCTCACCCGTAGGAACCGGGCAGCCCCAGCATTTT. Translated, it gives CASSPVGTGQPQHF.

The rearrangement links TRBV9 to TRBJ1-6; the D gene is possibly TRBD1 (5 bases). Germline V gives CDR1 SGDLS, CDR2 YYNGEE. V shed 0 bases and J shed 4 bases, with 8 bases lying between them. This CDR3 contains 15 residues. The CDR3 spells CASSVGEGYNSPLHF. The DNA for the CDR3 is TGTGCCAGCAGCGTAGGGGAGGGGTATAATTCACCCCTCCACTTT.

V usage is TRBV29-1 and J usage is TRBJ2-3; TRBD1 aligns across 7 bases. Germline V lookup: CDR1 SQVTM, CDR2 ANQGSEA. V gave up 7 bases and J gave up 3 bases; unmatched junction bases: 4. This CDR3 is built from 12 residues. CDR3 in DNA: TGCAGCGCCGACAGGGAGACAGATACGCAGTATTTT. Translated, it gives CSADRETDTQYF.

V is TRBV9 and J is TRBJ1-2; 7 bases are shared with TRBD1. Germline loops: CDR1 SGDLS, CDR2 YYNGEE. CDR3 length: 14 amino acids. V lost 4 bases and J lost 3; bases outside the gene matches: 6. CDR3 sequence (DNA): TGTGCCAGCAGCCCGGGACAGACCTACTATGGCTACACCTTC. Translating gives CASSPGQTYYGYTF. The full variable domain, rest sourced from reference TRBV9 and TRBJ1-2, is DSGVTQTPKHLITATGQRVTLRCSPRSGDLSVYWYQQSLDQGLQFLIQYYNGEERAKGNILERFSAQQFPDLHSELNLSSLELGDSALYFCASSPGQTYYGYTFGSGTRLTVV.